The rows below give T cell receptor beta chains drawn from one sample of a study of cytotoxic CD8 clonotypes in ibrutinib-treated CLL. TCRdb keeps only in-frame clones here, not all; method: immunoSEQ multiplex PCR. Of approximately 92,000 clones listed, approximately 77% are singletons. The sequencing here drew on PBMCs, taken after 24 months of ibrutinib treatment. These receptors originate from a human donor with chronic lymphocytic leukemia. Each CDR3 is given with its conserved first and last residue. The D gene is left open where the match is weak. For some rows the clone size is stated as once, few or many, or as a class when expanded; others skip it.

v_call,j_call,d_call,clone_size,cdr3_aa,cdr3_nt
TRBV18,TRBJ1-1,-,-,CASSPQTENTEAFF,TGTGCCAGCTCACCACAGACAGAGAACACTGAAGCTTTCTTT
TRBV19,TRBJ1-2,-,-,CASIRDTGYGYTF,TGTGCCAGTATCCGGGACACGGGATACGGCTACACCTTC
TRBV28,TRBJ2-1,-,-,CATLGGPYNEQFF,TGTGCCACCCTTGGCGGGCCCTACAATGAGCAGTTCTTC
TRBV29-1,TRBJ2-7,-,few,CSVQDYEQYF,TGCAGCGTTCAAGACTACGAGCAGTACTTC
TRBV6-5,TRBJ2-3,-,-,CASRTTTTDTQYF,TGTGCCAGCAGAACCACCACCACAGATACGCAGTATTTT
TRBV28,TRBJ1-1,-,-,CASSFSTGEAFF,TGTGCCAGCAGTTTTTCCACGGGTGAAGCTTTCTTT
TRBV7-2,TRBJ1-1,-,-,CASSSPGGRAFF,TGTGCCAGCAGCTCGCCGGGGGGGCGAGCTTTCTTT
TRBV18,TRBJ1-2,-,-,CASSQSPPGQDGYTF,TGTGCCAGCTCCCAGAGCCCACCGGGACAAGATGGCTACACCTTC
TRBV7-9,TRBJ1-1,TRBD1,-,CASSFRGRGTEAFF,TGTGCCAGCAGCTTCAGGGGGCGGGGGACTGAAGCTTTCTTT
TRBV10-2,TRBJ2-1,TRBD2,-,CASITSSGNGEQFF,TGCGCCAGCATAACTTCTAGCGGGAATGGTGAGCAGTTCTTC
TRBV7-9,TRBJ1-1,TRBD1,few,CASSTQTGATEAFF,TGTGCCAGCAGCACCCAGACAGGGGCCACTGAAGCTTTCTTT
TRBV7-2,TRBJ2-1,-,-,CASSRSRVVEFHEQFF,TGTGCCAGCAGCCGTAGTCGAGTAGTAGAGTTCCATGAGCAGTTCTTC
TRBV5-6,TRBJ1-2,-,-,CASNKGPYGYTF,TGTGCCAGCAACAAGGGCCCCTATGGCTACACCTTC
TRBV5-1,TRBJ1-2,-,-,CASSSNAGGGRHYGYTF,TGCGCCAGCAGCTCAAACGCCGGCGGGGGGCGACACTATGGCTACACCTTC
TRBV5-1,TRBJ1-1,-,-,CASRDRMNTEAFF,TGCGCCAGCAGGGACAGAATGAACACTGAAGCTTTCTTT
TRBV19,TRBJ1-1,TRBD1,-,CASSIVGTANTEAFF,TGTGCCAGTAGTATAGTAGGGACAGCGAACACTGAAGCTTTCTTT
TRBV5-5,TRBJ1-1,-,-,CASSLAIGSHTEAFF,TGTGCCAGCAGCTTGGCCATCGGGAGTCACACTGAAGCTTTCTTT
TRBV9,TRBJ2-2,-,-,CASSGYLAPGELFF,TGTGCCAGCAGCGGCTACCTGGCGCCCGGGGAGCTGTTTTTT
TRBV19,TRBJ2-3,TRBD2,-,CASSMDGLAATDTQYF,TGTGCCAGTAGTATGGACGGGCTAGCGGCCACAGATACGCAGTATTTT
TRBV27,TRBJ2-7,-,-,CASRPKRGSPYEQYF,TGTGCCAGCCGCCCCAAAAGGGGATCCCCCTACGAGCAGTACTTC
TRBV28,TRBJ1-1,-,-,CASGGLNTEAFF,TGTGCCAGCGGGGGCCTGAACACTGAAGCTTTCTTT
TRBV28,TRBJ2-6,-,-,CASSRGDSRANVLTF,TGTGCCAGCAGTAGGGGGGACTCTCGGGCCAACGTCCTGACTTTC
TRBV6-1,TRBJ1-4,-,-,CASTNRPGGNEKLFF,TGTGCCAGCACGAACCGCCCGGGCGGTAATGAAAAACTGTTTTTT
TRBV28,TRBJ2-7,-,-,CASRGAGGLREQYF,TGTGCCAGCAGGGGGGCAGGGGGACTTCGTGAGCAGTACTTC
TRBV25-1,TRBJ2-5,-,once,CASSELRVGETQYF,TGTGCCAGCAGTGAACTTAGGGTTGGGGAGACCCAGTACTTC
TRBV18,TRBJ2-7,-,-,CASSPPAGRYEQYF,TGTGCCAGCTCACCACCGGCAGGCCGCTACGAGCAGTACTTC
TRBV5-6,TRBJ2-6,-,once,CASTSGTSGANVLTF,TGTGCCAGCACTAGTGGAACCTCTGGGGCCAACGTCCTGACTTTC
TRBV27,TRBJ1-2,TRBD1,-,CASSLGTGAYGYTF,TGTGCCAGCAGTTTAGGGACAGGGGCCTATGGCTACACCTTC
TRBV18,TRBJ2-1,TRBD2,-,CASSPASGGYYEQFF,TGTGCCAGCTCACCAGCTAGCGGGGGGTATTATGAGCAGTTCTTC
TRBV7-3,TRBJ2-1,-,-,CASSTLSRLYNEQFF,TGTGCCAGCAGCACCTTATCCAGGCTTTACAATGAGCAGTTCTTC
TRBV10-2,TRBJ2-3,TRBD2,-,CASSDSGRGDTQYF,TGCGCCAGCAGCGATAGCGGGAGGGGGGATACGCAGTATTTT
TRBV20-1,TRBJ1-2,-,few,CSARRGYGYTF,TGCAGTGCGAGAAGGGGGTATGGCTACACCTTC
TRBV7-2,TRBJ1-1,-,-,CASSLGGLLEAFF,TGTGCCAGCAGCTTAGGGGGGCTCCTTGAAGCTTTCTTT
TRBV6-6,TRBJ2-2,-,few,CASSTHRGELFF,TGTGCCAGCAGTACCCACCGCGGGGAGCTGTTTTTT
TRBV27,TRBJ2-7,-,few,CASSSTGTRNEQYF,TGTGCCAGCAGTTCCACCGGGACACGGAACGAGCAGTACTTC
TRBV27,TRBJ2-7,-,-,CASSSLSGYEQYF,TGTGCCAGCAGTTCCCTTAGCGGCTACGAGCAGTACTTC
TRBV7-6,TRBJ1-2,TRBD1,-,CASSSRPKAPGTAPHGGYTF,TGTGCCAGCAGCTCCCGACCAAAAGCCCCCGGGACAGCCCCCCATGGGGGCTACACCTTC
TRBV6-1,TRBJ2-4,-,-,CASRGGGGVQYF,TGTGCCAGCCGGGGCGGGGGCGGCGTTCAGTACTTC
TRBV27,TRBJ2-5,-,-,CASRDRTIIETQYF,TGTGCCAGCAGAGATCGGACTATTATAGAGACCCAGTACTTC
TRBV29-1,TRBJ2-3,TRBD2,-,CSVVIAGGIDTQYF,TGCAGCGTTGTAATAGCGGGAGGAATAGATACGCAGTATTTT
TRBV2,TRBJ2-5,TRBD2,-,CASSDGLAGGRETQYF,TGTGCCAGCAGCGATGGACTAGCGGGAGGTAGAGAGACCCAGTACTTC
TRBV9,TRBJ2-2,-,-,CASSVNTGELFF,TGTGCCAGCAGCGTAAACACCGGGGAGCTGTTTTTT
TRBV10-2,TRBJ1-5,TRBD1,-,CASRGTGLGQPQHF,TGCGCCAGCAGGGGGACAGGGTTAGGTCAGCCCCAGCATTTT
TRBV14,TRBJ2-1,-,-,CASSHLLVVEQFF,TGTGCCAGCAGCCACCTACTAGTAGTTGAGCAGTTCTTC
TRBV7-2,TRBJ2-7,-,few,CASSLTLGADLYEQYF,TGTGCCAGCAGCCTTACGCTGGGGGCGGATCTATACGAGCAGTACTTC
TRBV27,TRBJ2-5,TRBD1,once,CASSKQGTETQYF,TGTGCCAGCAGTAAACAGGGGACGGAGACCCAGTACTTC
TRBV6-1,TRBJ1-1,-,-,CAVSRGYTEAFF,TGTGCCGTATCCAGGGGTTACACTGAAGCTTTCTTT
TRBV10-1,TRBJ2-1,-,-,CASSDAQKQFF,TGCGCCAGCAGTGACGCCCAGAAGCAGTTCTTC
TRBV28,TRBJ1-2,TRBD1,-,CAITGGGGYGYTF,TGTGCCATCACAGGGGGCGGTGGCTATGGCTACACCTTC
TRBV11-1,TRBJ1-1,-,once,CASSLVGRGNTEAFF,TGTGCCAGCAGCTTAGTTGGCAGGGGTAACACTGAAGCTTTCTTT